Below, 10 T cell receptor beta chains from the same sample are listed, as sequenced in a study of shared clonotypes between healthy human individuals (dated by TCRdb to the early 2020s). Preparation of the library involved the immunoSEQ multiplex PCR assay. This immuneACCESS table, as held by TCRdb, lists in-frame sequences with V and J called but not all clones. Of the missing ones, under half trace to an unresolved V gene in checked studies; the others have no known cause. The table for this sample lists some 2,100,000 clones; 95% of them were counted only once. Over 0.1% of the sample goes to the ten largest clones. The sequenced sample was naive CD4+ T cells sorted from blood. The sample's cell subset or site label, in plain terms: CD45RA+ positively selected. These receptors were obtained from a man between 18 and 35 years old in good health.

The V and J genes are TRBV5-1 and TRBJ2-7; TRBD1 is a possible D gene (5 bases). Germline V lookup: CDR1 SGHRS, CDR2 YFSETQ. The CDR3 totals 19 residues. Trimming cost V 0 bases and J 5 bases, with 27 bases left between them. The CDR3 DNA is TGCGCCAGCAGCTTGGGTCCCTTTTTTACAGGCCCGGTCCCCAACGAGCAGTACTTC. It yields the protein CASSLGPFFTGPVPNEQYF.

This clone appeared once. The gene calls are TRBV2 and TRBJ2-2, with 8 bases that match TRBD2. The CDR3 runs to 14 residues. Trimming took 10 bases from V and 6 from J; bases not matched to a gene: 10. Germline V CDR1 and CDR2: SNHLY, FYNNEI. Here the CDR3 DNA reads TGTGCCACCGGGCTAGCGGGTGCGGCCGGGGAGCTGTTTTTT. Protein product: CATGLAGAAGELFF.

In its sample, this clone was seen once. A read error may account for a junction end that differs from germline. This same CDR3 is encoded by further DNA sequences in the sample. The gene calls are TRBV28 and TRBJ2-7; D gene ambiguous. The CDR3 totals 10 residues. The germline V gene encodes CDR1 MDHEN and CDR2 SYDVKM. The CDR3 is CASSSHEQYF. For the CDR3, the DNA is TGTGCCAGCAGCTCCCACGAGCAGTACTTC.

V gene TRBV6-5 combines with J gene TRBJ2-1, with D unclear. V lost 0 bases and J 6 bases, leaving 6 bases between the germline ends. This CDR3 contains 13 residues. The germline CDR1 and CDR2 sequences are MNHEY and SVGAGI. The CDR3 region is CASSYSYFNEQFF. CDR3 nucleotide sequence: TGTGCCAGCAGTTACTCCTACTTCAATGAGCAGTTCTTC.

This chain uses TRBV7-3 with TRBJ1-6, with TRBD1 as a possible D gene (6 bases). Germline-derived CDR1 and CDR2 are SGHTA and FQGTGA. Trimming removed 4 bases at V and 8 bases at J, with 15 bases between. This CDR3 has 15 residues. This CDR3 reads CASSSGQTGYSPLHF. For the CDR3, the DNA is TGTGCCAGCAGCTCCGGACAGACGGGGTATTCACCCCTCCACTTT.

The J gene is TRBJ2-1, the V gene TRBV19; 10 bases are a match to TRBD2. The CDR3 totals 15 residues. CDR1 is LNHDA and CDR2 is SQIVND in the germline V gene (reference sequence). V shed 5 bases and J 2 bases; nucleotides not matched to a gene: 3. Written as DNA, the CDR3 is TGTGCCAGTAGTGCCGGGACTAGCGCCTACAATGAGCAGTTCTTC. It encodes CASSAGTSAYNEQFF.

The CDR3 region is CASTLRYWGNTEAFF. The CDR3 DNA reads as TGTGCCAGCACCCTAAGATATTGGGGGAACACTGAAGCTTTCTTT. The chain links TRBV28 to TRBJ1-1; D ambiguous. Germline CDR1 reads MDHEN; CDR2 reads SYDVKM. Trimming shortened V by 7 bases and J by 1 base, and 16 bases separated the two germline ends. This CDR3 contains 15 residues.

The genes are TRBV5-6 and TRBJ2-7; a weak D match, TRBD1 (6 bases). CDR1 and CDR2 (germline): SGHDT, YYEEEE. The ends were cut back, 2 bases at V and 3 bases at J, with 12 bases in the middle. The CDR3 extends over 14 amino acids. The CDR3 is CASSFPGQHYEQYF. The CDR3 nucleotides read TGTGCCAGCAGCTTTCCCGGACAGCACTACGAGCAGTACTTC. The full variable domain, its missing parts supplied by reference TRBV5-6 and TRBJ2-7, is DAGVTQSPTHLIKTRGQQVTLRCSPKSGHDTVSWYQQALGQGPQFIFQYYEEEERQRGNFPDRFSGHQFPNYSSELNVNALLLGDSALYLCASSFPGQHYEQYFGPGTRLTVT.

The chain recombines TRBV9 with TRBJ2-3; 9 bases fit TRBD2. The J segment lost 0 bases and the V segment lost 3 bases, leaving 2 bases of the junction unmatched. This CDR3 is built from 15 residues. Germline CDR1 SGDLS, CDR2 YYNGEE. The CDR3 sequence: CASSASGDSTDTQYF. CDR3 sequence (DNA): TGTGCCAGCAGCGCTAGCGGGGACAGCACAGATACGCAGTATTTT.

In regard to this clone: The sample carries other DNA sequences with the same CDR3. The chain is built from TRBV5-1 and TRBJ2-7; D gene ambiguous. Per germline, CDR1 SGHRS and CDR2 YFSETQ. The CDR3 length is 12 residues. Trimming shortened V by 1 base and J by 6 bases, and 8 bases separated the two germline ends. The CDR3 protein is CASSLSLGEQYF. CDR3 nucleotide sequence: TGCGCCAGCAGCTTGTCACTTGGCGAGCAGTACTTC.